This TCR beta chain stems from a study of cytomegalovirus exposure and HLA in healthy donors. The PCR contained 60 Vbeta and 13 Jbeta primers. Measured with immunoSEQ multiplex PCR; TCRdb has only the in-frame clones, and not every one. The table lists 70,000 or so clones, roughly 88% of them singletons. CDR3 length: 13 residues. The germline V gene encodes CDR1 SGDLS and CDR2 YYNGEE. V dropped 1 base and J dropped 8 bases, with 12 bases sitting between them. The sequence derives from a woman in her 30s in good health and CMV-seronegative. The material sequenced was PBMCs. The V and J genes are TRBV9 and TRBJ1-2; a possible D gene is TRBD1 (5 bases). CDR3 amino acids: CASSVQGTGGYTF. CDR3 bases: TGTGCCAGCAGCGTACAGGGTACGGGCGGCTACACCTTC.